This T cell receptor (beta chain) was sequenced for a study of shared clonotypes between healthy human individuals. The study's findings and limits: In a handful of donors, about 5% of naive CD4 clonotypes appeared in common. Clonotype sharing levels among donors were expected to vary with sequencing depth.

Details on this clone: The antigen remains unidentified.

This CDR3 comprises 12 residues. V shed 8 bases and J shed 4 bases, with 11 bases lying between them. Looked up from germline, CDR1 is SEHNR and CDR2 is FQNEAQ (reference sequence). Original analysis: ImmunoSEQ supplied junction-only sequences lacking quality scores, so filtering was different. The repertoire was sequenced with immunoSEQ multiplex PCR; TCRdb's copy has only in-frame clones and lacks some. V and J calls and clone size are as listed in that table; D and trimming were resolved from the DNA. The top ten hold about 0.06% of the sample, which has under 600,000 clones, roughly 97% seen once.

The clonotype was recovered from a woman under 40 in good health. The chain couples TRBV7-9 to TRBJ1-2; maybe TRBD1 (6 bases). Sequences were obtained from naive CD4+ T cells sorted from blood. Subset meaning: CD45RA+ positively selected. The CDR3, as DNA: TGTGCCAGCCCAGAGACAGGCTATGGCTACACCTTC. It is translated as CASPETGYGYTF.